This T cell receptor beta chain originates from a study of T cell changes during pregnancy in multiple sclerosis. TCRdb keeps only in-frame clones here, not all; method: immunoSEQ multiplex PCR. The sample has tens of thousands of clones; about 93% are singletons. This clone was recorded only once. Trimming took off 1 base at V and 0 bases at J, with 11 bases between the two ends. The CDR3 sequence is 16 residues long. Germline CDR1 LGHNT, CDR2 FRNRAP. This chain links TRBV12-5 with TRBJ2-3; TRBD1 might be the D (6 bases). Sequencing used peripheral blood, obtained in the first trimester of pregnancy. The receptor comes from a female donor in good health, enrolled as a control in a pregnancy study. The CDR3 region is CASGLALQGSTDTQYF. CDR3 bases: TGTGCTAGTGGTTTGGCCCTTCAGGGGAGCACAGATACGCAGTATTTT. Together with reference TRBV12-5 and TRBJ2-3, the CDR3 gives the full variable domain: DARVTQTPRHKVTEMGQEVTMRCQPILGHNTVFWYRQTMMQGLELLAYFRNRAPLDDSGMPKDRFSAEMPDATLATLKIQPSEPRDSAVYFCASGLALQGSTDTQYFGPGTRLTVL.